The 7 T cell receptor beta chains below come from one sample, sequenced in a study of T-cell memory formation after mild COVID-19 (dated by TCRdb to 2020 to 2023). Preparation of the library involved 5' RACE. The instrument given in TCRdb is Illumina NovaSeq 6000. The public reads were reprocessed in TCRdb via fastp at Q25 and MiXCR, keeping in-frame beta chains. Rows are combined by CDR3 protein, so each entry shows the most common genes and DNA. For this sample the table gives roughly 510,000 distinct CDR3 sequences, of which 15% to 20% were detected only once. The ten largest clones represent about 7.4% of the sample. The sequencing sample was made of PBMCs or a T cell subset sorted from them (not recorded which). The receptors were gathered from an adult woman who had mild COVID-19 (a few samples of this study predate the infection). The sample titles of this study are shuffled in the database, so cell type and time point are left out; the donor was told from shared clones.

This clonotype was detected only a few times. The J gene is TRBJ2-2, the V gene TRBV24-1; 7 bases map to TRBD1. Germline V gives CDR1 KGHDR, CDR2 SFDVKD. CDR3 length: 13 amino acids. V trimming: 9 bases; J trimming: 6 bases; junction bases outside the gene matches: 6. The DNA of the CDR3 is TGTGCCACCGCGACAGGGTTGGCCGGGGAGCTGTTTTTT. Protein sequence: CATATGLAGELFF.

This sequence joins TRBV11-2 and TRBJ2-1; 11 bases agree with TRBD2. Germline CDR1 reads SGHAT; CDR2 reads FQNNGV. J gave up 2 bases and V 6 bases, and 6 bases lay outside the gene matches. The CDR3 is 16 residues long. Here the CDR3 DNA reads TGTGCCAGCAGTCCTCCGGGACTAGCGGCCTACAATGAGCAGTTCTTC. This encodes CASSPPGLAAYNEQFF.

This chain uses TRBV6-2 or TRBV6-3 with TRBJ2-4; D not certain. V shed 4 bases and J shed 0 bases, with 13 bases lying between them. CDR3 length equals 16 residues. CDR1 is MNHEY and CDR2 is SVGEGT in the germline V gene. The CDR3 DNA reads as TGTGCCAGCAGTTCGCCATCATATTTAGCCAAAAACATTCAGTACTTC. Encoded protein: CASSSPSYLAKNIQYF.

This clonotype occurred a few times. The chain joins TRBV7-3 to TRBJ2-5; no firm D call. CDR3 length equals 15 residues. V lost 0 bases and J 5 bases, leaving 13 bases between the germline ends. CDR1 is SGHTA and CDR2 is FQGTGA in the germline V gene. CDR3 region: CASSLTASQRETQYF. DNA of the CDR3: TGTGCCAGCAGCTTAACGGCCTCTCAACGGGAGACCCAGTACTTC.

This clonotype was seen more than once but under ten times. The genes are TRBV5-1 and TRBJ1-6; D might be TRBD1 (5 bases). This CDR3 is 15 amino acids long. The V end was cut by 0 bases, the J end by 5 bases, with 9 bases between. Per the germline V gene, CDR1 is SGHRS and CDR2 is YFSETQ. The CDR3 is CASSLGGSNNSPLHF. The DNA for the CDR3 is TGCGCCAGCAGCTTGGGGGGGTCGAATAATTCACCCCTCCACTTT.

This clonotype appeared a few times. The CDR3 DNA reads as TGTGCCAGCAGTGGATTTCCGGGACAGACTAACTATGGCTACACCTTC. It encodes CASSGFPGQTNYGYTF. The chain combines TRBV25-1 with TRBJ1-2; the match to TRBD1 covers 7 bases. V shed 4 bases and J 0 bases; nucleotides not matched to a gene: 8. CDR3 length: 16 amino acids. CDR1 and CDR2 (germline): MGHDK, SYGVNS.

This clonotype showed up many times. The V call is TRBV9, the J call TRBJ2-7; 11 bases are a match to TRBD2. The V and J ends lost 0 bases and 3 bases, in that order; junction bases with no gene match: 2. The length of the CDR3 is 15 residues. Germline lookup yields CDR1 SGDLS and CDR2 YYNGEE. CDR3 nucleotides: TGTGCCAGCAGCGTAGGACTAGCGGGGATCTACGAGCAGTACTTC. The encoded protein is CASSVGLAGIYEQYF.